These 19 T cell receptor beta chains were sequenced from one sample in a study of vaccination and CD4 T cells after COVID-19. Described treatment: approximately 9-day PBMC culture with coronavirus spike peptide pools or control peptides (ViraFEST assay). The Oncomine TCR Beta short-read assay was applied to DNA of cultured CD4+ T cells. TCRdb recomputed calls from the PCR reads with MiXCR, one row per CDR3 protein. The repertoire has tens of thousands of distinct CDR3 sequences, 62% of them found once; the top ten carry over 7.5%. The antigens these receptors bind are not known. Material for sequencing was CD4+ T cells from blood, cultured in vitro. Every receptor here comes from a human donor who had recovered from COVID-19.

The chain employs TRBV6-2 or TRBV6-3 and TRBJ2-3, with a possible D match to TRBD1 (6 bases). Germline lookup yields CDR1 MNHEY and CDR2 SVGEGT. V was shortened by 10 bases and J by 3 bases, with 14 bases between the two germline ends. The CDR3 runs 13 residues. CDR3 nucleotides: TGTGCCACCGGCGACAGGTTTACAGATACGCAGTATTTT. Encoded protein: CATGDRFTDTQYF.

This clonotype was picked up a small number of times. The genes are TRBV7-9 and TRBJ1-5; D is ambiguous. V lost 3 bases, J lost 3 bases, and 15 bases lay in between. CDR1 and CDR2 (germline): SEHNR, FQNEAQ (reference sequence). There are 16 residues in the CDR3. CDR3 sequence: CASSFGIGNPNQPQHF. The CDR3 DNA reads TGTGCCAGCAGCTTCGGTATAGGGAACCCCAATCAGCCCCAGCATTTT.

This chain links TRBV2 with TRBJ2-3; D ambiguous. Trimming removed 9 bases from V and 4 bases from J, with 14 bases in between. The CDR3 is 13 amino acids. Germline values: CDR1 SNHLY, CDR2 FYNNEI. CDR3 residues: CASTQHESDTQYF. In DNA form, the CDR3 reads TGTGCCAGTACCCAACACGAGTCAGATACGCAGTATTTT.

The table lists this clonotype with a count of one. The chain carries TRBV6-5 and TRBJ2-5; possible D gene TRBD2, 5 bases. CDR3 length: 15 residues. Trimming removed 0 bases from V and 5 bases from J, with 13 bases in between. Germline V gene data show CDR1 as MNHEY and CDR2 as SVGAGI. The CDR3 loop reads CASSYSNGRRETQYF. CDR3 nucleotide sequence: TGTGCCAGCAGTTACTCGAATGGGAGACGGGAGACCCAGTACTTC.

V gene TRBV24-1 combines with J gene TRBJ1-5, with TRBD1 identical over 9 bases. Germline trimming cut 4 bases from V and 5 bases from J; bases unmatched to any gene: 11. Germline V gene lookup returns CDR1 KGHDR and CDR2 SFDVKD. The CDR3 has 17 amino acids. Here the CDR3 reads CATSDRTTGGAHQPQHF. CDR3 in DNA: TGTGCCACCAGTGACCGAACCACAGGGGGCGCCCATCAGCCCCAGCATTTT.

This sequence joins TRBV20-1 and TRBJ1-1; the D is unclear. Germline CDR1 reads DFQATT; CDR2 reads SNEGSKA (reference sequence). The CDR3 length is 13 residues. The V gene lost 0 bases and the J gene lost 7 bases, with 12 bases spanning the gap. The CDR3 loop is CSARDPLSLEAFF. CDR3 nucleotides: TGCAGTGCTAGAGATCCACTGTCCCTTGAAGCTTTCTTT.

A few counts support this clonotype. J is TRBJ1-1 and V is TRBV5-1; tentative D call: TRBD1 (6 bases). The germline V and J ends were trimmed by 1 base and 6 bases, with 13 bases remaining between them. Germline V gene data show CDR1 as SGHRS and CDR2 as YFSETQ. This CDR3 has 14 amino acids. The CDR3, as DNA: TGCGCCAGCAGCTTGCCAAAGGGGGTGGCTGAAGCTTTCTTT. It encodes CASSLPKGVAEAFF. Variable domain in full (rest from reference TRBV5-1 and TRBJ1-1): KAGVTQTPRYLIKTRGQQVTLSCSPISGHRSVSWYQQTPGQGLQFLFEYFSETQRNKGNFPGRFSGRQFSNSRSEMNVSTLELGDSALYLCASSLPKGVAEAFFGQGTRLTVV.

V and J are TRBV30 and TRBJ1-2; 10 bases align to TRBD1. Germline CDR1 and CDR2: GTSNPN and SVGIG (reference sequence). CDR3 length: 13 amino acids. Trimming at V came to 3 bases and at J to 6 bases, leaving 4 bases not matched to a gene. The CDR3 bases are TGTGCCTGGAGGAAGACAGGGGGCGATGGCTACACCTTC. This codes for CAWRKTGGDGYTF.

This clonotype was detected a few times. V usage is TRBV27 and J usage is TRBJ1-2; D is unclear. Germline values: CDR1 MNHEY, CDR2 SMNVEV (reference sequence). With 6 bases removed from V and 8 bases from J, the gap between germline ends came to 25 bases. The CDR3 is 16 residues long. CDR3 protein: CASSMKNRTRSWGYTF. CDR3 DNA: TGTGCCAGCAGCATGAAAAACAGAACCCGATCCTGGGGCTACACCTTC.

In DNA, the CDR3 is TGTGCCACCTCCAGACAGAATTCACCCCTCCACTTT. Its translation is CATSRQNSPLHF. This chain connects TRBV15 to TRBJ1-6; tentatively, D is TRBD1 (5 bases). This CDR3 comprises 12 residues. Between the trimmed V and J ends, which lost 8 bases and 7 bases, there was a span of 9 bases. Germline assignment: CDR1 LNHNV and CDR2 YYDKDF (reference sequence). Looking up the rest from reference TRBV15 and TRBJ1-6 gives the full variable domain: DAMVIQNPRYQVTQFGKPVTLSCSQTLNHNVMYWYQQKSSQAPKLLFHYYDKDFNNEADTPDNFQSRRPNTSFCFLDIRSPGLGDTAMYLCATSRQNSPLHFGNGTRLTVT.

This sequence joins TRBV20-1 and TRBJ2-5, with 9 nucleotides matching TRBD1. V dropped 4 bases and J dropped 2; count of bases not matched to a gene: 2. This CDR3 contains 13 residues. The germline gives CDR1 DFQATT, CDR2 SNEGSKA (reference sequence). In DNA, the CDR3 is TGCAGTGCTATGGACAGGGGACAAGAGACCCAGTACTTC. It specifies CSAMDRGQETQYF.

As DNA, the CDR3 is TGTGCCAGCAGGATCCACACAGGGGGGAACACTGAAGCTTTCTTT. Residues: CASRIHTGGNTEAFF. The V and J genes are TRBV28 and TRBJ1-1, with 8 nucleotides matching TRBD1. Germline V lookup: CDR1 MDHEN, CDR2 SYDVKM. The CDR3 extends over 15 amino acids. J gave up 1 base and V 6 bases, and 7 bases lay outside the gene matches.

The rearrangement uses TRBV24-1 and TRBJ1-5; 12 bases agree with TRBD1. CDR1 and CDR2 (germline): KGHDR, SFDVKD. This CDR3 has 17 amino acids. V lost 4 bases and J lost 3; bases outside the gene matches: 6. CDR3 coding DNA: TGTGCCACCAGTGACTCCGGGACAGGGGGCGCCAATCAGCCCCAGCATTTT. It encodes CATSDSGTGGANQPQHF.

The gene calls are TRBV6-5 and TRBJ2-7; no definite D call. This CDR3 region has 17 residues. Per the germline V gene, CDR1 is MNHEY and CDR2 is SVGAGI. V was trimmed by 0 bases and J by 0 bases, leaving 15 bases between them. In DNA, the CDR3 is TGTGCCAGCAGTTACTCGATGGGTCAAGCCCACTCCTACGAGCAGTACTTC. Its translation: CASSYSMGQAHSYEQYF.

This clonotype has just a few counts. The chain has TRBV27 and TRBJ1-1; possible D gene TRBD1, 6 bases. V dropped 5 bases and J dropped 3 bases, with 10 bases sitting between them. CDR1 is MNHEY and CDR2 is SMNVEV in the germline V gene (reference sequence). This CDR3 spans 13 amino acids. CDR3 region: CASSQRGDTEAFF. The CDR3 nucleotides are TGTGCCAGCAGTCAGAGGGGGGACACTGAAGCTTTCTTT.

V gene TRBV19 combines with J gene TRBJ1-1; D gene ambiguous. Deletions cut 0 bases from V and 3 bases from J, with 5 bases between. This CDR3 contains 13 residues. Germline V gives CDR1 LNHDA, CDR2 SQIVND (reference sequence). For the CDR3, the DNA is TGTGCCAGTAGTATAGAGATGTACACTGAAGCTTTCTTT. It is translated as CASSIEMYTEAFF.

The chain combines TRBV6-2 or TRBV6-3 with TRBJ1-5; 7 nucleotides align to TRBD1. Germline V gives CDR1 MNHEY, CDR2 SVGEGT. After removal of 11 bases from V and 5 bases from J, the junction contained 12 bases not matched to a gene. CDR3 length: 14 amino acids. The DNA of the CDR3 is TGTGCCTCCAGGGGGTTTAGAGATTATCAGCCCCAGCATTTT. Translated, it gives CASRGFRDYQPQHF.

The CDR3 is CASSGTDTGAYGYTF. In nucleotides, the CDR3 is TGTGCCAGCAGTGGGACGGACACAGGGGCTTATGGCTACACCTTC. This chain uses TRBV2 with TRBJ1-2, with 7 nucleotides matching TRBD1. Germline CDR1 SNHLY, CDR2 FYNNEI. The CDR3 spans 15 residues. Losses at the gene ends were 4 bases for V and 5 bases for J; bases not matched to a gene: 10.

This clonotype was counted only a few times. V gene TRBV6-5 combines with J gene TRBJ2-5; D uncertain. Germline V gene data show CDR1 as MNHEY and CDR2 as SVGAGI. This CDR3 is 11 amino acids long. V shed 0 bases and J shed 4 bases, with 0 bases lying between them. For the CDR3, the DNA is TGTGCCAGCAGTTACTCAGAGACCCAGTACTTC. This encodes CASSYSETQYF.